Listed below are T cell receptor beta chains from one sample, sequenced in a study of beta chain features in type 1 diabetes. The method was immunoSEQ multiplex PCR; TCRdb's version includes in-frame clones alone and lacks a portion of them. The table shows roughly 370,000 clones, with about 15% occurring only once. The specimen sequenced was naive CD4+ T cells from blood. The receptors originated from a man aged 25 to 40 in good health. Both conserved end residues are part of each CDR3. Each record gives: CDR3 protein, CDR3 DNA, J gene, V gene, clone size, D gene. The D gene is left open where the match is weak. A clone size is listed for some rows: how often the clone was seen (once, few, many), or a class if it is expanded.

CDR3aa: CASSLEAGYNEQFF; CDR3nt: TGCGCCAGCAGCTTGGAAGCGGGCTACAATGAGCAGTTCTTC; j_gene: TRBJ2-1; v_gene: TRBV5-1; abundance: -; d_gene: -
CDR3aa: CASRAEGWSTDTQYF; CDR3nt: TGTGCCAGCAGGGCGGAGGGATGGAGCACAGATACGCAGTATTTT; j_gene: TRBJ2-3; v_gene: TRBV5-4; abundance: -; d_gene: -
CDR3aa: CASSPSGSSYNEQFF; CDR3nt: TGCGCCAGCAGCCCGAGCGGAAGCTCCTACAATGAGCAGTTCTTC; j_gene: TRBJ2-1; v_gene: TRBV5-1; abundance: -; d_gene: -
CDR3aa: CASSQEEGRSGANVLTF; CDR3nt: TGCGCCAGCAGCCAAGAAGAAGGACGCTCTGGGGCCAACGTCCTGACTTTC; j_gene: TRBJ2-6; v_gene: TRBV4-1; abundance: -; d_gene: -
CDR3aa: CASSYTSTGIGTEAFF; CDR3nt: TGTGCCAGCAGTTACACCTCAACAGGGATCGGCACTGAAGCTTTCTTT; j_gene: TRBJ1-1; v_gene: TRBV6-5; abundance: -; d_gene: -
CDR3aa: CASSLDYQPQHF; CDR3nt: TGTGCCAGCAGCTTAGATTATCAGCCCCAGCATTTT; j_gene: TRBJ1-5; v_gene: TRBV7-9; abundance: few; d_gene: -
CDR3aa: CASSLDRGRTEAFF; CDR3nt: TGTGCCAGCAGCTTAGATCGGGGTCGCACTGAAGCTTTCTTT; j_gene: TRBJ1-1; v_gene: TRBV7-8; abundance: few; d_gene: -
CDR3aa: CASGKDRDLAKNIQYF; CDR3nt: TGTGCCAGCGGAAAAGACAGGGATCTAGCCAAAAACATTCAGTACTTC; j_gene: TRBJ2-4; v_gene: TRBV7-9; abundance: few; d_gene: TRBD1
CDR3aa: CASSPLPGGKAFF; CDR3nt: TGTGCCAGCAGCCCCCTGCCGGGGGGTAAAGCTTTCTTT; j_gene: TRBJ1-1; v_gene: TRBV14; abundance: -; d_gene: -
CDR3aa: CASSQDYETQYF; CDR3nt: TGTGCCAGCAGCCAAGACTATGAGACCCAGTACTTC; j_gene: TRBJ2-5; v_gene: TRBV4-2; abundance: few; d_gene: -
CDR3aa: CAWSPIPGAGYYGYTF; CDR3nt: TGTGCCTGGAGTCCAATCCCCGGCGCAGGATACTATGGCTACACCTTC; j_gene: TRBJ1-2; v_gene: TRBV30; abundance: few; d_gene: -
CDR3aa: CASAPRSPGERADTQYF; CDR3nt: TGTGCCAGCGCACCACGCAGCCCGGGGGAGCGGGCAGATACGCAGTATTTT; j_gene: TRBJ2-3; v_gene: TRBV18; abundance: -; d_gene: -
CDR3aa: CASSLDGVPGEQYF; CDR3nt: TGCGCCAGCAGCTTGGACGGAGTGCCGGGCGAGCAGTACTTC; j_gene: TRBJ2-7; v_gene: TRBV5-1; abundance: -; d_gene: -
CDR3aa: CASSVTGANVLTF; CDR3nt: TGTGCCAGCAGTGTAACTGGGGCCAACGTCCTGACTTTC; j_gene: TRBJ2-6; v_gene: TRBV2; abundance: -; d_gene: -
CDR3aa: CGGRTNTEAFF; CDR3nt: TGCGGGGGACGGACTAACACTGAAGCTTTCTTT; j_gene: TRBJ1-1; v_gene: TRBV20-1; abundance: -; d_gene: -
CDR3aa: CAWSVHGGGPTISGANVLTF; CDR3nt: TGTGCCTGGAGTGTACATGGGGGAGGGCCCACGATCTCTGGGGCCAACGTCCTGACTTTC; j_gene: TRBJ2-6; v_gene: TRBV30; abundance: -; d_gene: TRBD2
CDR3aa: CASSPQGGNTEAFF; CDR3nt: TGTGCCAGCAGCCCCCAGGGAGGGAACACTGAAGCTTTCTTT; j_gene: TRBJ1-1; v_gene: TRBV7-9; abundance: few; d_gene: -
CDR3aa: CASSPIRQGSNYGYTF; CDR3nt: TGTGCCAGCAGCCCCATTCGACAGGGGAGTAACTATGGCTACACCTTC; j_gene: TRBJ1-2; v_gene: TRBV11-2; abundance: -; d_gene: TRBD1
CDR3aa: CSARDGYF; CDR3nt: TGCAGTGCTCGGGACGGCTACTTC; j_gene: TRBJ1-2; v_gene: TRBV20-1; abundance: -; d_gene: -
CDR3aa: CAISGQGEYGYTF; CDR3nt: TGTGCCATCAGTGGACAGGGGGAATATGGCTACACCTTC; j_gene: TRBJ1-2; v_gene: TRBV10-3; abundance: -; d_gene: TRBD1
CDR3aa: CASSLGGTSGNNEQFF; CDR3nt: TGTGCCAGCAGCCTTGGAGGGACTAGCGGTAACAATGAGCAGTTCTTC; j_gene: TRBJ2-1; v_gene: TRBV5-4; abundance: -; d_gene: TRBD2
CDR3aa: CASRDRASTNEQFF; CDR3nt: TGTGCCAGCAGGGACAGGGCCTCTACAAATGAGCAGTTCTTC; j_gene: TRBJ2-1; v_gene: TRBV6-4; abundance: -; d_gene: TRBD1
CDR3aa: CASSPQGETQYF; CDR3nt: TGCGCCAGCAGCCCCCAGGGAGAGACCCAGTACTTC; j_gene: TRBJ2-5; v_gene: TRBV5-1; abundance: -; d_gene: -
CDR3aa: CASSFPRNSDTQYF; CDR3nt: TGTGCCAGCAGCTTTCCACGAAACTCAGATACGCAGTATTTT; j_gene: TRBJ2-3; v_gene: TRBV7-6; abundance: few; d_gene: -
CDR3aa: CSVEKGTVRTGYTF; CDR3nt: TGCAGCGTTGAAAAGGGGACGGTTCGAACTGGCTACACCTTC; j_gene: TRBJ1-2; v_gene: TRBV29-1; abundance: -; d_gene: -
CDR3aa: CATSRDLGAPGELFF; CDR3nt: TGTGCCACCAGCAGAGATCTGGGGGCGCCCGGGGAGCTGTTTTTT; j_gene: TRBJ2-2; v_gene: TRBV15; abundance: few; d_gene: -
CDR3aa: CASSPGLASDTQYF; CDR3nt: TGTGCCAGCAGTCCGGGACTAGCGTCAGATACGCAGTATTTT; j_gene: TRBJ2-3; v_gene: TRBV6-5; abundance: -; d_gene: TRBD2
CDR3aa: CASSRLGAGEQYF; CDR3nt: TGTGCCAGCAGCCGCCTAGGGGCTGGCGAGCAGTACTTC; j_gene: TRBJ2-7; v_gene: TRBV7-9; abundance: few; d_gene: -
CDR3aa: CASSVVPAAQETQYF; CDR3nt: TGTGCCAGCAGCGTAGTGCCGGCAGCCCAAGAGACCCAGTACTTC; j_gene: TRBJ2-5; v_gene: TRBV9; abundance: -; d_gene: -
CDR3aa: CSARTTGGQHF; CDR3nt: TGCAGTGCTAGAACAACAGGGGGTCAGCATTTT; j_gene: TRBJ1-5; v_gene: TRBV20-1; abundance: -; d_gene: TRBD1
CDR3aa: CASSVSSRGETQYF; CDR3nt: TGTGCCAGCAGCGTATCCAGCAGAGGGGAGACCCAGTACTTC; j_gene: TRBJ2-5; v_gene: TRBV9; abundance: -; d_gene: -
CDR3aa: CASSLAGPTDTQYF; CDR3nt: TGTGCCAGCAGCTTAGCGGGACCCACAGATACGCAGTATTTT; j_gene: TRBJ2-3; v_gene: TRBV7-8; abundance: -; d_gene: -
CDR3aa: CASSAIPTGAQETQYF; CDR3nt: TGTGCCAGCAGTGCGATTCCCACAGGGGCACAAGAGACCCAGTACTTC; j_gene: TRBJ2-5; v_gene: TRBV6-4; abundance: -; d_gene: TRBD1
CDR3aa: CASSPGLAGVHEQFF; CDR3nt: TGTGCCAGCTCACCCGGACTAGCGGGAGTACATGAGCAGTTCTTC; j_gene: TRBJ2-1; v_gene: TRBV18; abundance: -; d_gene: TRBD2
CDR3aa: CSPQGDTEAFF; CDR3nt: TGCAGTCCTCAGGGCGACACTGAAGCTTTCTTT; j_gene: TRBJ1-1; v_gene: TRBV20-1; abundance: few; d_gene: -
CDR3aa: CASSQAASIPGPRHF; CDR3nt: TGTGCCAGCAGCCAAGCAGCGTCTATCCCGGGCCCCAGGCATTTT; j_gene: TRBJ2-3; v_gene: TRBV14; abundance: -; d_gene: -
CDR3aa: CALGQEDGSSEQFF; CDR3nt: TGTGCACTGGGCCAAGAGGACGGATCCTCTGAGCAGTTCTTC; j_gene: TRBJ2-1; v_gene: TRBV18; abundance: few; d_gene: -
CDR3aa: CASSRELGETQYF; CDR3nt: TGTGCCAGCAGCCGGGAGCTTGGAGAGACCCAGTACTTC; j_gene: TRBJ2-5; v_gene: TRBV2; abundance: -; d_gene: -
CDR3aa: CAWSVKGFGTEAFF; CDR3nt: TGTGCCTGGAGTGTAAAAGGGTTTGGAACTGAAGCTTTCTTT; j_gene: TRBJ1-1; v_gene: TRBV30; abundance: -; d_gene: -
CDR3aa: CAISESPGQRTDTQYF; CDR3nt: TGTGCCATCAGTGAGAGTCCGGGACAACGCACAGATACGCAGTATTTT; j_gene: TRBJ2-3; v_gene: TRBV10-3; abundance: few; d_gene: -
CDR3aa: CASSVGTDTQYF; CDR3nt: TGTGCCAGCAGCGTAGGCACAGATACGCAGTATTTT; j_gene: TRBJ2-3; v_gene: TRBV9; abundance: few; d_gene: -
CDR3aa: CASSQGREQPQHF; CDR3nt: TGCGCCAGCAGCCAAGGACGGGAACAGCCCCAGCATTTT; j_gene: TRBJ1-5; v_gene: TRBV4-1; abundance: few; d_gene: -
CDR3aa: CASSRTGTPQETQYF; CDR3nt: TGTGCCAGCAGCCGGACTGGGACACCCCAAGAGACCCAGTACTTC; j_gene: TRBJ2-5; v_gene: TRBV7-9; abundance: -; d_gene: -
CDR3aa: CASSGKRTGGASDEQYF; CDR3nt: TGTGCCAGCAGCGGGAAAAGGACAGGGGGAGCCTCCGACGAGCAGTACTTC; j_gene: TRBJ2-7; v_gene: TRBV9; abundance: few; d_gene: TRBD1